This T cell receptor (beta chain) originates from a study of OX40 agonist ivuxolimab in advanced cancers. Notes on the study in general: Among the lowest peripheral clonal expansion occurred in 0.1-3.0 mg/kg partial responders.

This CDR3 has 15 amino acids. Germline trimming cut 2 bases from V and 5 bases from J; bases unmatched to any gene: 5. Per germline, CDR1 GTSNPN and CDR2 SVGIG (reference sequence). As to this clone: Its antigen is still unknown.

Sequencing used immunoSEQ multiplex PCR; TCRdb keeps in-frame clones, though not all of them. The table lists about 83,000 clones, under 95% of them singletons. This receptor was taken from an adult with an advanced solid tumor such as melanoma, head and neck, liver or kidney cancer. This sequence joins TRBV30 and TRBJ1-4; 10 nucleotides match TRBD1. The source material was CD4+ or CD8+ T cells sorted from blood, sampled in a trial of the OX40 agonist ivuxolimab. The CDR3 DNA follows: TGTGCCTGGAGTCCACCGGGACAGGGGAATGAAAAACTGTTTTTT. It codes for CAWSPPGQGNEKLFF.